Listed here is a single T cell receptor (beta chain). The antigen is unknown. The source of the sample is a study of T cell repertoires in cytomegalovirus infection. Findings and limits, study-wide: HLA-C-restricted CMV-specific TCR beta clonotypes were dominant in the ex vivo response.

TCRdb re-called the reads with MiXCR, one entry per CDR3 protein. Of approximately 350,000 distinct CDR3 sequences detected, about 35% appear once; the ten largest clones hold roughly 14%. This CDR3 contains 14 residues. V lost 5 bases to trimming and J lost 7 bases; unmatched junction nucleotides: 9. Germline CDR1 reads SGHTA; CDR2 reads FQGNSA. V gene TRBV7-2 combines with J gene TRBJ1-1; 8 nucleotides align to TRBD1. The source of this sequence is a human donor in good health (CMV status not recorded). Some clones in this sample may be carry-over from other donors' samples. Sequenced here: cultured PBMCs, sampled from culture after CMV antigen stimulation. CDR3 region: CASSLSSGGIEAFF. For the CDR3, the DNA is TGTGCCAGCAGCCTTTCCTCAGGGGGCATTGAAGCTTTCTTT.